This T cell receptor (beta chain) originates from a study of a mutant IDH1 vaccine in newly diagnosed glioma. Across the study: Most had both radiotherapy and temozolomide beforehand; others had only one. Overall study findings and caveats: Pseudoprogression looked unconnected to shifts in top peripheral T cell clonotypes.

Data came from immunoSEQ multiplex PCR; TCRdb stores just in-frame clones and leaves some out. The sample lists under 150,000 clones; almost 90% were seen once. Time point specified: week 11, during vaccination. The study gave 300 ug of mutant IDH1 20-mer peptide per vaccine dose, with topical imiquimod. With 8 bases clipped from V and 3 bases from J, the junction kept 15 bases outside the gene matches. CDR3 length equals 16 residues. Germline-derived CDR1 and CDR2 are MDHEN and SYDVKM. For this clone: Its antigen is as yet unknown.

This receptor was identified in a woman aged 45-65 years with glioma. The V and J genes are TRBV28 and TRBJ1-2; 7 bases align to TRBD1. The specimen comprised PBMCs, sampled from a glioma patient whose treatment included an IDH1 peptide vaccine. CDR3 in DNA: TGTGCCAGCCTGGGGGCAGGGGGAGGGTTGGACTATGGCTACACCTTC. Amino acid sequence: CASLGAGGGLDYGYTF.